These T cell receptor beta chains were read from a single sample in a study of identical twins. In TCRdb, the 5' RACE reads were re-called with MiXCR into one record per CDR3 protein. This table holds approximately 590,000 distinct CDR3 sequences, approximately 9.6% found once. This same sample was also part of a study on yellow fever vaccine responses in identical twins.

The material sequenced was PBMCs. These receptor sequences come from a woman aged 18-35 years in good health. CDR3s leave out the opening cysteine and the closing phenylalanine or tryptophan.

J gene: TRBJ2-2
V gene: TRBV5-1
CDR3 protein: ASSYDRGGANTGELF

J gene: TRBJ2-7
V gene: TRBV7-2
CDR3 protein: ASSLASSTRSYEQY

J gene: TRBJ2-2
V gene: TRBV20-1
CDR3 protein: SARLGSVGELF

J gene: TRBJ1-6
V gene: TRBV11-2
CDR3 protein: ASSLPGSSVSYNSPLH

J gene: TRBJ1-1
V gene: TRBV5-1
CDR3 protein: ASSSGGGTEAF

J gene: TRBJ2-6
V gene: TRBV12-3/TRBV12-4
CDR3 protein: ASIPGTSGANVLT

J gene: TRBJ2-1
V gene: TRBV20-1
CDR3 protein: SQLGLAGGEQF

J gene: TRBJ2-1
V gene: TRBV12-3/TRBV12-4
CDR3 protein: ASSFKGYNEQF

J gene: TRBJ2-7
V gene: TRBV6-5
CDR3 protein: ASSYTNGYEQY

J gene: TRBJ2-1
V gene: TRBV20-1
CDR3 protein: SARAGQGGYNEQF

J gene: TRBJ2-2
V gene: TRBV7-2
CDR3 protein: ASSPQGQGNTGELF

J gene: TRBJ2-7
V gene: TRBV7-2
CDR3 protein: ASSEGTGSPYEQY

J gene: TRBJ2-1
V gene: TRBV29-1
CDR3 protein: SVDYGVNEQF

J gene: TRBJ2-4
V gene: TRBV28
CDR3 protein: ATLGQLKNIQY

J gene: TRBJ2-1
V gene: TRBV5-5
CDR3 protein: ASSVTARDTYNEQF

J gene: TRBJ2-1
V gene: TRBV5-1
CDR3 protein: ASSLTGTSGSFNEQF

J gene: TRBJ2-3
V gene: TRBV29-1
CDR3 protein: SYITGGPDTQY

J gene: TRBJ2-1
V gene: TRBV12-5
CDR3 protein: ASLSSYNEQF

J gene: TRBJ2-1
V gene: TRBV6-4
CDR3 protein: ASSDQAGPLNEQF

J gene: TRBJ2-1
V gene: TRBV4-1
CDR3 protein: ASSLGTSGNGEQF

J gene: TRBJ2-5
V gene: TRBV4-3
CDR3 protein: ASSQQRGPQWSQY

J gene: TRBJ2-7
V gene: TRBV6-5
CDR3 protein: ASSYGATNRDEQY

J gene: TRBJ2-5
V gene: TRBV15
CDR3 protein: ATSRDRTGVETQY

J gene: TRBJ2-1
V gene: TRBV7-9
CDR3 protein: ASSPPGAGLYNEQF

J gene: TRBJ2-1
V gene: TRBV12-3/TRBV12-4
CDR3 protein: ASSPLGGLGNNEQF

J gene: TRBJ2-2
V gene: TRBV12-3/TRBV12-4
CDR3 protein: ASSSHQGISTGELF

J gene: TRBJ2-5
V gene: TRBV20-1
CDR3 protein: SARDLLGIETQY

J gene: TRBJ2-1
V gene: TRBV7-2
CDR3 protein: ASSRPRLGLAGDEQF

J gene: TRBJ1-6
V gene: TRBV7-2
CDR3 protein: ASSSTVDESPLH

J gene: TRBJ2-4
V gene: TRBV11-2
CDR3 protein: ASSFAPGESNIQY

J gene: TRBJ2-7
V gene: TRBV7-2
CDR3 protein: ASSESAGYEQY

J gene: TRBJ2-5
V gene: TRBV25-1
CDR3 protein: ASSEGPFGETQY

J gene: TRBJ2-7
V gene: TRBV12-3/TRBV12-4
CDR3 protein: ASSFGGLDEQY

J gene: TRBJ1-5
V gene: TRBV12-3/TRBV12-4
CDR3 protein: AFSGQPQH

J gene: TRBJ2-7
V gene: TRBV11-1
CDR3 protein: ASSFPGTSGEAIYEQY

J gene: TRBJ1-1
V gene: TRBV10-3
CDR3 protein: AISESTDRNTEAF

J gene: TRBJ2-7
V gene: TRBV3-1
CDR3 protein: ASSLRPGTTRDEQY

J gene: TRBJ1-2
V gene: TRBV28
CDR3 protein: ASSLTQGVYGYT

J gene: TRBJ2-3
V gene: TRBV12-3/TRBV12-4
CDR3 protein: ASRITDTQY

J gene: TRBJ1-5
V gene: TRBV7-9
CDR3 protein: ASSSDRGVGQPQH

J gene: TRBJ2-1
V gene: TRBV10-3
CDR3 protein: AISGGQGARDEQF

J gene: TRBJ2-3
V gene: TRBV29-1
CDR3 protein: SVAVFGQGMADTQY

J gene: TRBJ2-1
V gene: TRBV29-1
CDR3 protein: SVERGGGHNEQF